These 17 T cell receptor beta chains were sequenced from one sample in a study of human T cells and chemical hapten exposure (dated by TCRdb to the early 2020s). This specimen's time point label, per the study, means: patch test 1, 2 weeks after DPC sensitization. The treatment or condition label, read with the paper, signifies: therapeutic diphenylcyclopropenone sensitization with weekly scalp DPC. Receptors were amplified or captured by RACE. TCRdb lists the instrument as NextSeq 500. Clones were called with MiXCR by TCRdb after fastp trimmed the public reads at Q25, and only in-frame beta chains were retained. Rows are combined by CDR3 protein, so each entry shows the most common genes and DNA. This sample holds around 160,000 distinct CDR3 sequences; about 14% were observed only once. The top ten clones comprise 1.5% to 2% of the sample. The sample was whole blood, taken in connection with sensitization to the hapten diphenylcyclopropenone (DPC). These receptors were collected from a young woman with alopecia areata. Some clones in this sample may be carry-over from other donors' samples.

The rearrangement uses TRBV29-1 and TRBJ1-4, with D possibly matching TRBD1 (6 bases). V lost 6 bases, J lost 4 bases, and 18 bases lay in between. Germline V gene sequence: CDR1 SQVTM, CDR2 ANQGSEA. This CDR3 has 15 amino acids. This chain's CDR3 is CSVGATGAINEKLFF. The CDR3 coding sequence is TGCAGCGTAGGGGCGACGGGGGCCATTAATGAAAAACTGTTTTTT.

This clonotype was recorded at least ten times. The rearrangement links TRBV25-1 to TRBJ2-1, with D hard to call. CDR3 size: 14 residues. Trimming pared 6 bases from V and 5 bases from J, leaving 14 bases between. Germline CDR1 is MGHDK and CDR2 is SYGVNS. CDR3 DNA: TGTGCCAGCAGGGGTTCGACGTCGAACAATGAGCAGTTCTTC. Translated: CASRGSTSNNEQFF.

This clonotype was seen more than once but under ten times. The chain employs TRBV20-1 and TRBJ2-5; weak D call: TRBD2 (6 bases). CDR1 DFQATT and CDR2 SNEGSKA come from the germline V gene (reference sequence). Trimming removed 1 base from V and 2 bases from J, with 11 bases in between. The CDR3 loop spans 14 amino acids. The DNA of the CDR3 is TGCAGTGCTAGAGTCGGGACTTCTCAAGAGACCCAGTACTTC. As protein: CSARVGTSQETQYF.

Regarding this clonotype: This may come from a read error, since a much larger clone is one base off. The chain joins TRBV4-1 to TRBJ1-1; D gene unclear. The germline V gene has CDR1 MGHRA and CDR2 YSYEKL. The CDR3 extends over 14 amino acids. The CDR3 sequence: CTSSEQQMNTEAFF. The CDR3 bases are TGCACCAGCAGCGAACAACAGATGAACACTGAAGCTTTCTTT.

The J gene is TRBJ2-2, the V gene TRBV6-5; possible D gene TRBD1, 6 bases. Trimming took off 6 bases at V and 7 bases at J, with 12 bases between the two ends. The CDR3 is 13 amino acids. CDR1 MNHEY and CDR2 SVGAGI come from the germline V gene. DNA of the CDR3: TGTGCCAGCAGAATACAGGGCATCGGGGAGCTGTTTTTT. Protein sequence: CASRIQGIGELFF.

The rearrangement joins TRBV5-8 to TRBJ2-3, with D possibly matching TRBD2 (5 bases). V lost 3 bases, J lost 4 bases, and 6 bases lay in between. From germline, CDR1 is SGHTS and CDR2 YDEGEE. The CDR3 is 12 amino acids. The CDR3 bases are TGTGCCAGCAGCTACGGGGCAGATACGCAGTATTTT. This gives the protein CASSYGADTQYF.

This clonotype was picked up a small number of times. Here the CDR3 DNA reads TGTGCCAGCAGCGTAGACGGGAGAACTGGAGAGACCCAGTACTTC. It yields the protein CASSVDGRTGETQYF. V usage is TRBV9 and J usage is TRBJ2-5, with D possibly TRBD2 on 6 matching bases. Germline V gene sequence: CDR1 SGDLS, CDR2 YYNGEE. The CDR3 length is 15 residues. V lost 0 bases to trimming and J lost 4 bases, with 13 bases between them.

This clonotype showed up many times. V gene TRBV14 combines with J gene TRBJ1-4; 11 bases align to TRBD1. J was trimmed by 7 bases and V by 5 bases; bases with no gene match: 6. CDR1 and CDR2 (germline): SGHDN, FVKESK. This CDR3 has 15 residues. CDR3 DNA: TGTGCCAGCAGCGCCCGGACAGGGGGCGTTGAAAAACTGTTTTTT. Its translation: CASSARTGGVEKLFF.

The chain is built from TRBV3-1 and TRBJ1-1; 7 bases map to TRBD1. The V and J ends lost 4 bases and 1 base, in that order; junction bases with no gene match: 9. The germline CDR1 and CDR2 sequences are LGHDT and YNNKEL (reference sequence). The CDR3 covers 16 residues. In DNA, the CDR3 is TGTGCCAGCAGCCCGTCGCGACAGGGACGGAACACTGAAGCTTTCTTT. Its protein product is CASSPSRQGRNTEAFF.

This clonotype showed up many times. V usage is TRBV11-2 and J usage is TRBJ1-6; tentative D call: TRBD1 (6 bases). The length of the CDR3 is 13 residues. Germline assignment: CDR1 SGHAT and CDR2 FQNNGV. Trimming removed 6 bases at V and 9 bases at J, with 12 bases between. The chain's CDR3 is CASREQGGSPLHF. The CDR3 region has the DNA TGTGCCAGCAGAGAACAGGGCGGTTCACCCCTCCACTTT.

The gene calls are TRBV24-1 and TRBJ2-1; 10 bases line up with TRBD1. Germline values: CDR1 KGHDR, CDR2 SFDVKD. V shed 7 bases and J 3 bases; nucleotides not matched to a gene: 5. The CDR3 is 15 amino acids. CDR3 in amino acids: CATRGTGEDYNEQFF. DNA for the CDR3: TGTGCCACCAGGGGGACAGGGGAAGACTACAATGAGCAGTTCTTC.

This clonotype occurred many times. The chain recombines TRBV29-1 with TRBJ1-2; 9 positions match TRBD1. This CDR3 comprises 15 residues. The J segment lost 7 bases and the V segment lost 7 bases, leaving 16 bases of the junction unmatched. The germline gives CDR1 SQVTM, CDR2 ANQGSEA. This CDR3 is CSAHVPTGGSPGYTF. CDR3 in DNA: TGCAGCGCCCATGTTCCGACAGGGGGATCCCCTGGCTACACCTTC.

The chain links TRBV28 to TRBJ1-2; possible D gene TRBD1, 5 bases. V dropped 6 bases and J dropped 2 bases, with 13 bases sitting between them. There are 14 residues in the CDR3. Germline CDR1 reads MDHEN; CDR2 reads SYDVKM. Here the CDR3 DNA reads TGTGCCAGCAGCCCGGGACGGCGCAACTATGGCTACACCTTC. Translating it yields CASSPGRRNYGYTF.

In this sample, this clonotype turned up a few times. CDR3 sequence: CASSSGGVRETQYF. In DNA, the CDR3 is TGTGCCAGCAGCTCAGGGGGCGTAAGGGAGACCCAGTACTTC. V usage is TRBV7-2 and J usage is TRBJ2-5; 8 bases are shared with TRBD1. Germline trimming cut 4 bases from V and 5 bases from J; bases unmatched to any gene: 6. In germline, CDR1 is SGHTA, CDR2 FQGNSA. The CDR3 contains 14 residues.

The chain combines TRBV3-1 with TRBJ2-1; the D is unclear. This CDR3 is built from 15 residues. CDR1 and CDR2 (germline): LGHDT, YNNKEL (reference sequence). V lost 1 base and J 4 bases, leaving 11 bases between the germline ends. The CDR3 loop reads CASSQAKWGYNEQFF. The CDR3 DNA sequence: TGTGCCAGCAGCCAAGCTAAATGGGGTTACAATGAGCAGTTCTTC.

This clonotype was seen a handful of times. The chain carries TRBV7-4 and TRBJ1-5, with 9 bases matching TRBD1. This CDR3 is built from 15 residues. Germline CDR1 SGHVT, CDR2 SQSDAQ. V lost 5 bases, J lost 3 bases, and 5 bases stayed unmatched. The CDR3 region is CASSRGDRANQPQHF. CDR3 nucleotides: TGTGCCAGCAGCCGCGGGGACAGGGCCAATCAGCCCCAGCATTTT. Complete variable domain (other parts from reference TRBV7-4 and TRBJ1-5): GAGVSQSPRYKVAKRGRDVALRCDSISGHVTLYWYRQTLGQGSEVLTYSQSDAQRDKSGRPSGRFSAERPERSVSTLKIQRTEQGDSAVYLCASSRGDRANQPQHFGDGTRLSIL.

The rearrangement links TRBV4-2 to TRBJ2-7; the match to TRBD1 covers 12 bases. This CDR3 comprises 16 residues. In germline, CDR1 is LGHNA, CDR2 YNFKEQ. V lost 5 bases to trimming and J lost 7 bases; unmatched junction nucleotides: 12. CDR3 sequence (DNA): TGTGCCAGCAGCACCCCACCGGGACAGGGGGCGAATGAGCAGTACTTC. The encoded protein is CASSTPPGQGANEQYF.